These T cell receptor beta chains were read from a single sample in a study of blood T cell repertoires in COVID-19. Clones were read by immunoSEQ multiplex PCR, and TCRdb kept only the in-frame ones, dropping some. The data show around 28,000 clones, 85% seen once. The sample comprised peripheral blood. All receptors come from a human donor in a cohort sampled during active COVID-19. Both conserved end residues are part of each CDR3. A D gene is named only where the DNA matches it firmly. Rows give clone size only sometimes, using once, few, many, or a class for an expanded clone.

.	TRBV19	TRBJ2-1	TRBD2	TGTGCCAGTAGGACTAGCGGGGGATCATACAATGAGCAGTTCTTC	CASRTSGGSYNEQFF
.	TRBV29-1	TRBJ2-1	.	TGCAGCGCCGCGAGGTCCCAGGGCAAGGAGCAGTTCTTC	CSAARSQGKEQFF
.	TRBV5-1	TRBJ2-3	TRBD1	TGCGCCAGCAGCTCATCCTTTCCCGATTACCGGGACAGGGGGCCTGCGGATACGCAGTATTTT	CASSSSFPDYRDRGPADTQYF
.	TRBV5-6	TRBJ2-1	TRBD1	TGTGCCAGCACGCTGGACAGGGGTCTCTACAATGAGCAGTTCTTC	CASTLDRGLYNEQFF
.	TRBV7-3	TRBJ2-3	.	TGTGCCAGCAGCTTAGGGGGCCCCGGGCTCACAGATACGCAGTATTTT	CASSLGGPGLTDTQYF
.	TRBV2	TRBJ2-3	.	TGTGCCAGCAGCGACGACTCCCGACTGCAAAACACAGATACGCAGTATTTT	CASSDDSRLQNTDTQYF
.	TRBV24-1	TRBJ1-5	.	TGTGCCAACCCGCGATCTGAGGTTCTTGGCAATCAGCCCCAGCATTTT	CANPRSEVLGNQPQHF
.	TRBV7-3	TRBJ2-2	.	TGTGCCAGCAGCTTAAGAGGGCCGCACACCGGGGAGCTGTTTTTT	CASSLRGPHTGELFF
.	TRBV7-9	TRBJ1-1	.	TGTGCCAGCAGCCCAGCCCCCCTCAGCGCTGAAGCTTTCTTT	CASSPAPLSAEAFF
.	TRBV30	TRBJ2-7	.	TGTGCCTGGACAGGTCTGGGCGAGCAGTACTTC	CAWTGLGEQYF
.	TRBV5-6	TRBJ2-7	TRBD1	TGTGCCAGCAGCCACCCTCCCGGGACAGGACATTACGAGCAGTACTTC	CASSHPPGTGHYEQYF
.	TRBV4-1	TRBJ1-2	.	TGCGCCAGCAGCCAGGCGGGAGGGTGGTCTAAGGGCTACACCTTC	CASSQAGGWSKGYTF
few	TRBV7-6	TRBJ1-2	.	TGTGCCAGCAGTTCCGGGGGTAACTATGGCTACACCTTC	CASSSGGNYGYTF
.	TRBV7-2	TRBJ1-6	TRBD1	TGTGCCAGCAGCGCGGGACAGGGGGCGAGAGACCTCCACTTT	CASSAGQGARDLHF
.	TRBV7-3	TRBJ2-1	TRBD2	TGTGCCAGCAGCTTATTTCCCCTAACCGGGACTAGTGGAAATGAGCAGTTCTTC	CASSLFPLTGTSGNEQFF
few	TRBV5-8	TRBJ1-5	TRBD1	TGTGCCAGCAGCTTGGTAGCCGGGACAGGGTATTATCAGCCCCAGCATTTT	CASSLVAGTGYYQPQHF
once	TRBV27	TRBJ1-6	TRBD1	TGTGCCAGCAGTCCATACACAGGGGCCCGTAATTCACCCCTCCACTTT	CASSPYTGARNSPLHF
.	TRBV6-6	TRBJ2-1	.	TGTGCCAGCAAACCCCCTAGGGCGGGGGCTTCCAATGAGCAGTTCTTC	CASKPPRAGASNEQFF